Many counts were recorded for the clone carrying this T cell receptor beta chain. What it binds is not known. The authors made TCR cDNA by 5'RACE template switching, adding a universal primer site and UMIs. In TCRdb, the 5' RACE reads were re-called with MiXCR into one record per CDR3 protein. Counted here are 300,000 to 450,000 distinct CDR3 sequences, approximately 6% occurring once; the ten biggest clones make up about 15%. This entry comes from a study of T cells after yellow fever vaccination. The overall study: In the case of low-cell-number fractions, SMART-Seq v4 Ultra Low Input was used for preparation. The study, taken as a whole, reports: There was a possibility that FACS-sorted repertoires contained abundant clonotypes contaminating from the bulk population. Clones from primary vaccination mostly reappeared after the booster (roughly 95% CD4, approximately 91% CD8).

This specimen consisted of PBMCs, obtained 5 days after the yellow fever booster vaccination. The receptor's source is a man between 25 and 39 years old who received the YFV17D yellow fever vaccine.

CDR3 amino acids: CASSLARPTGYYEQYF. As DNA, the CDR3 is TGTGCCAGCAGCTTAGCCCGCCCAACTGGATACTACGAGCAGTACTTC. The chain combines TRBV7-2 with TRBJ2-7; D call uncertain. The ends were cut back, 0 bases at V and 3 bases at J, with 15 bases in the middle. From germline, CDR1 is SGHTA and CDR2 FQGNSA. The CDR3 loop spans 16 amino acids.